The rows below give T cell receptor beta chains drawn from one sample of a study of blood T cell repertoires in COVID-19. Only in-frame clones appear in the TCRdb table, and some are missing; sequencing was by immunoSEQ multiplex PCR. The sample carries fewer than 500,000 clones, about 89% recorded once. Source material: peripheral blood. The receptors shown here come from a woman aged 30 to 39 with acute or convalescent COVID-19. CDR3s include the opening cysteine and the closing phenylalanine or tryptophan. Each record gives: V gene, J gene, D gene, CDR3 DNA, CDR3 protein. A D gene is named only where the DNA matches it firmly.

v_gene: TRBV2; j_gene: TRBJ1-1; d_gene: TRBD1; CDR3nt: TGTGCCAGCAGGTTGACAGGGTTGAACACTGAAGCTTTCTTT; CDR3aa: CASRLTGLNTEAFF
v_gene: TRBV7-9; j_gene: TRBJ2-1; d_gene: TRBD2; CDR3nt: TGTGCCAGCAGCTTACTAGCGGGGGATGAGCAGTTCTTC; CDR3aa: CASSLLAGDEQFF
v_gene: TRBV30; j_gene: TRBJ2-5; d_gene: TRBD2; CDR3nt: TGTGCCTGGTCCGGACTAGCGGGGGGGATGGTAGAGACCCAGTACTTC; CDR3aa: CAWSGLAGGMVETQYF
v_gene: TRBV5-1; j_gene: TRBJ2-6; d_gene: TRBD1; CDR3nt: TGCGCCAGCAGCTTGTTGGGACAGAACTCTGGGGCCAACGTCCTGACTTTC; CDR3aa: CASSLLGQNSGANVLTF
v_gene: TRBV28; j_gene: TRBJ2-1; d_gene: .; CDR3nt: TGTGCCAGCAGTTTATCATCTTGGCTAGCGAAGAATGAGCAGTTCTTC; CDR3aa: CASSLSSWLAKNEQFF
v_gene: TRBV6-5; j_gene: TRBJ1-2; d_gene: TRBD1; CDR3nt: TGTGCCAGCAGTTCTCCGGACAGGGATAACTATGGCTACACCTTC; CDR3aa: CASSSPDRDNYGYTF
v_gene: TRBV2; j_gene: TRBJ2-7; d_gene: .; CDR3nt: TGTGCCAGCAGTGAACTAGCAAGTGAGGACGAGCAGTACTTC; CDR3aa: CASSELASEDEQYF
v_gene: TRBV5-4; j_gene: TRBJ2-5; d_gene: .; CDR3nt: TGTGCCAGCAGCTTGGCGGTTACGGAGACCCAGTACTTC; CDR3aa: CASSLAVTETQYF
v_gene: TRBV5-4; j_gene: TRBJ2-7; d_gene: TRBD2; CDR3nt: TGTGCCAGCAGCTTGGCGGGGGGTGTGGTCTACGAGCAGTACTTC; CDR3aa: CASSLAGGVVYEQYF
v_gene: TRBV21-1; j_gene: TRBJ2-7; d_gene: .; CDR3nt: TGTGCCAGCAGCAAAGCACTAGCCCACGAGCAGTACTTC; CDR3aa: CASSKALAHEQYF
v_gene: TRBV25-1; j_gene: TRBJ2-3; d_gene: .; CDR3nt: TGTGCCAGCAGTTCTCAGTTCGGGGGAGATACGCAGTATTTT; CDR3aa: CASSSQFGGDTQYF
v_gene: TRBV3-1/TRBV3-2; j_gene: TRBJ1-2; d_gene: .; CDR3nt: TGTGCCAGCAGCCAAGTACAGACCAAATCGGGCTACACCTTC; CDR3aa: CASSQVQTKSGYTF
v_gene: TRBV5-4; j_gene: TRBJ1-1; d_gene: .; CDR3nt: TGTGCCAGCAGCTCGGGAGTCATACTCAACATGAACACTGAAGCTTTCTTT; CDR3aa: CASSSGVILNMNTEAFF
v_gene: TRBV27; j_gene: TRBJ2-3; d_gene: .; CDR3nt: TGTGCCAGCAGTTCCCCGATAGATGCCGATACGCAGTATTTT; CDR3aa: CASSSPIDADTQYF
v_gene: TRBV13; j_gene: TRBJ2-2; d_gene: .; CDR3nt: TGTGCCAGCAGCTTCCGCAGGGGTCCGGTGAGGACCGGGGAGCTGTTTTTT; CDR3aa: CASSFRRGPVRTGELFF
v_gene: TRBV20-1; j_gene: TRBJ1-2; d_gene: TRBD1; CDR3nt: TGCAGTGCTAGTTTGGGTACAGGGGTCCCCAATATTGGGACCTTC; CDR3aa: CSASLGTGVPNIGTF
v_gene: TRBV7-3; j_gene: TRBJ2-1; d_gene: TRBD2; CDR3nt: TGTGCCAGCAGCCTTAGCGGGGGGGCCCCAGCTGAGCAGTTCTTC; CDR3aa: CASSLSGGAPAEQFF
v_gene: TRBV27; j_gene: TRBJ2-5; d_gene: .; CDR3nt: TGTGCCAGCAGTTTTGCGTGGGAGACCCAGTACTTC; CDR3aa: CASSFAWETQYF
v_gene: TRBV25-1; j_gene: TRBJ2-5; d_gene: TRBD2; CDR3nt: TGTGCCAGCAGGGCTAGCGGCCAAGAGACCCAGTACTTC; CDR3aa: CASRASGQETQYF